This T cell receptor beta chain emerged from a study of blood T cell repertoires in COVID-19. Study details: COVID-19 samples, acute and convalescent, were from the United States, Italy and Spain. T cells, B-cell-depleted T cells, or PBMCs provided the cDNA or gDNA that served as material.

Authors' data handling: The assay estimated nucleated cells by amplifying reference gene primers. Data came from immunoSEQ multiplex PCR; TCRdb stores just in-frame clones and leaves some out. The DNA gave D and trimming, while V, J and clone size come from that table. This table has tens of thousands of clones, around 75% appearing once. This CDR3 has 15 amino acids. The germline CDR1 and CDR2 sequences are SGHRS and YFSETQ. Trimming left V 0 bases short and J 9 bases short, with 16 bases between. The chain couples TRBV5-1 to TRBJ2-1; D possibly corresponds to TRBD2 (6 bases). This TCR was recovered from a woman of 80 years or more with acute or convalescent COVID-19. The source material was peripheral blood. The CDR3, as DNA: TGCGCCAGCAGCTTGGATGGGCGGGATCGGGGTGAGCAGTTCTTC. This translates into CASSLDGRDRGEQFF.